A single TCR beta chain is shown here with its context. These data are taken from a study of OX40 agonist ivuxolimab in advanced cancers. The overall study: Checkpoint inhibitors had been given previously to approximately 41% of patients.

V shed 5 bases, J shed 5 bases, and the junction held 3 bases outside the gene matches. This CDR3 comprises 14 residues. From germline, CDR1 is MNHEY and CDR2 SMNVEV (reference sequence). Here immunoSEQ multiplex PCR was the method, and the copy in TCRdb shows in-frame clones only, minus some. In the table there are about 64,000 clones, 75% to 95% of which are singletons. The chain employs TRBV27 and TRBJ2-7; the match to TRBD2 covers 13 bases. Sequencing was performed on CD4+ or CD8+ T cells sorted from blood, taken in a trial of the OX40 agonist ivuxolimab. The source of this sequence is an adult with an advanced solid tumor such as melanoma, head and neck, liver or kidney cancer. The CDR3 nucleotides read TGTGCCAGCAGTCCCGGGACTAGCGGGAACGAGCAGTACTTC. Its translation is CASSPGTSGNEQYF.